Each of the 12 T cell receptor beta chains below was sequenced from the same sample in a study of PD-1 blockade in mismatch repair-deficient tumors. Sequencing used immunoSEQ multiplex PCR; TCRdb keeps in-frame clones, though not all of them. This sample yields about 51,000 clones, of which about 80% are seen a single time; 3.3% belongs to the top ten. Sequencing used peripheral blood, obtained 4 weeks after starting pembrolizumab. The receptor source for this set is an adult with mismatch repair-deficient cancer.

This rearrangement joins TRBV6-6 to TRBJ1-1; D possibly corresponds to TRBD1 (5 bases). V was trimmed by 8 bases and J by 4 bases, leaving 17 bases between them. Germline CDR1 is MNHNY and CDR2 is SVGAGI (reference sequence). The length of the CDR3 is 14 residues. The CDR3 reads CASGGIRWGTEAFF. The CDR3 bases are TGTGCCAGCGGGGGGATTAGGTGGGGCACTGAAGCTTTCTTT.

This clone has just one count. The chain uses TRBV6-5 and TRBJ2-7, with TRBD2 identical over 9 bases. The CDR3 covers 13 residues. The V and J ends lost 7 bases and 5 bases, in that order; junction bases with no gene match: 6. CDR1 and CDR2 from the germline V gene are MNHEY and SVGAGI. Here the CDR3 reads CASKGSGGNEQYF. The CDR3 nucleotides read TGTGCCAGCAAGGGTAGCGGGGGTAACGAGCAGTACTTC.

V gene TRBV19 combines with J gene TRBJ2-5; 7 positions match TRBD1. From germline, CDR1 is LNHDA and CDR2 SQIVND (reference sequence). After removal of 4 bases from V and 1 base from J, the junction contained 6 bases not matched to a gene. CDR3 length: 15 residues. The CDR3 nucleotides are TGTGCCAGTAGTAAGGGACAGTTCAGCCAAGAGACCCAGTACTTC. This gives the protein CASSKGQFSQETQYF.

The genes are TRBV7-2 and TRBJ2-1; D not resolved. V was pared by 3 bases and J by 9 bases, with 18 bases between. Germline CDR1 SGHTA, CDR2 FQGNSA. This CDR3 spans 15 amino acids. The CDR3 loop reads CASSLTGSPGSEQFF. The CDR3 DNA reads as TGTGCCAGCAGCTTGACCGGGTCCCCAGGCAGTGAGCAGTTCTTC. The variable domain in full, completed from reference TRBV7-2 and TRBJ2-1, reads GAGVSQSPSNKVTEKGKDVELRCDPISGHTALYWYRQSLGQGLEFLIYFQGNSAPDKSGLPSDRFSAERTGGSVSTLTIQRTQQEDSAVYLCASSLTGSPGSEQFFGPGTRLTVL.

The chain combines TRBV7-2 with TRBJ1-3, with TRBD1 as a possible D gene (5 bases). The germline V gene has CDR1 SGHTA and CDR2 FQGNSA. This CDR3 contains 15 residues. V was shortened by 1 base and J by 0 bases, with 7 bases between the two germline ends. The CDR3 sequence is CASSLVGASGNTIYF. CDR3 coding DNA: TGTGCCAGCAGCTTAGTAGGGGCCTCTGGAAACACCATATATTTT.

The chain combines TRBV14 with TRBJ2-7; possibly TRBD2 for D (7 bases). Per germline, CDR1 SGHDN and CDR2 FVKESK. The CDR3 consists of 13 residues. V gave up 8 bases and J gave up 3 bases, with 14 bases separating them. CDR3 in DNA: TGTGCCAGCCGGAGGGGGGGCAGCTACGAGCAGTACTTC. Its translation is CASRRGGSYEQYF.

This rearrangement joins TRBV5-1 to TRBJ2-7; tentative D call: TRBD2 (6 bases). CDR1 is SGHRS, CDR2 YFSETQ, per germline. The CDR3 is 15 amino acids. V gave up 0 bases and J gave up 2 bases, with 12 bases separating them. CDR3 sequence: CASSLEGRETYEQYF. The CDR3 bases are TGCGCCAGCAGCTTGGAAGGCCGGGAGACCTACGAGCAGTACTTC. The full variable domain, completed using reference TRBV5-1 and TRBJ2-7, is KAGVTQTPRYLIKTRGQQVTLSCSPISGHRSVSWYQQTPGQGLQFLFEYFSETQRNKGNFPGRFSGRQFSNSRSEMNVSTLELGDSALYLCASSLEGRETYEQYFGPGTRLTVT.

The chain is built from TRBV27 and TRBJ1-3; D remains unclear. V gave up 1 base and J gave up 3 bases, with 10 bases separating them. The CDR3 loop spans 15 amino acids. Germline V gene lookup returns CDR1 MNHEY and CDR2 SMNVEV (reference sequence). The CDR3 reads CASSLFPGVGNTIYF. As DNA, the CDR3 is TGTGCCAGCAGTTTATTCCCCGGGGTTGGAAACACCATATATTTT.

This clone turned up a few times. The V and J genes are TRBV5-6 and TRBJ2-6; tentative D call: TRBD1 (5 bases). This CDR3 contains 16 residues. The ends were cut back, 4 bases at V and 0 bases at J, with 11 bases in the middle. Germline V CDR1 and CDR2: SGHDT, YYEEEE. The CDR3: CASSDLRGSGANVLTF. The CDR3 DNA sequence: TGTGCCAGCAGCGACCTAAGGGGCTCTGGGGCCAACGTCCTGACTTTC.

The J gene is TRBJ2-1, the V gene TRBV11-3; D gene uncertain. Germline V gene sequence: CDR1 SGHNT, CDR2 YENEEA. CDR3 size: 13 residues. V shed 0 bases and J shed 6 bases, with 6 bases lying between them. CDR3 region: CASSLDRPNEQFF. CDR3 DNA: TGTGCCAGCAGCTTAGATAGACCCAATGAGCAGTTCTTC.

The chain combines TRBV29-1 with TRBJ2-2; possibly TRBD2 for D (5 bases). Deletions cut 4 bases from V and 7 bases from J, with 10 bases between. Germline assignment: CDR1 SQVTM and CDR2 ANQGSEA. This CDR3 has 12 amino acids. The CDR3 loop reads CSVGGAVGELFF. For the CDR3, the DNA is TGCAGCGTTGGGGGAGCAGTCGGGGAGCTGTTTTTT.

The gene calls are TRBV29-1 and TRBJ2-4; the match to TRBD1 covers 8 bases. The CDR3 runs to 15 residues. V lost 6 bases to trimming and J lost 0 bases; unmatched junction nucleotides: 7. Germline assignment: CDR1 SQVTM and CDR2 ANQGSEA. The CDR3 nucleotides read TGCAGCGTAATAGGACAGGGCTTAGCCAAAAACATTCAGTACTTC. The encoded protein is CSVIGQGLAKNIQYF.